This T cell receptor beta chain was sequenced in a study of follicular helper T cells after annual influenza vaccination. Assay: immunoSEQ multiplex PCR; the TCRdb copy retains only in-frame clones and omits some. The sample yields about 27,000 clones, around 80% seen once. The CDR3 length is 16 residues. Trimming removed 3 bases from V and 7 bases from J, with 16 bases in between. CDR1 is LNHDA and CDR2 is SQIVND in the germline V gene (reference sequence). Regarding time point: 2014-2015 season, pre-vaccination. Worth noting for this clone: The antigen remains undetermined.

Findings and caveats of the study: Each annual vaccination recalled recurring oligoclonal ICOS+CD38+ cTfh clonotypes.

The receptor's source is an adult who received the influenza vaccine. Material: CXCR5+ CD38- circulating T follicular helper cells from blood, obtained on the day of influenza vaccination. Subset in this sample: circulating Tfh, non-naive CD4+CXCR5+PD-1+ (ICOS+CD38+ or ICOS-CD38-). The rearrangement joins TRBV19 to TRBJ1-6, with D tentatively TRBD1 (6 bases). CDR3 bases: TGTGCCAGTAGTATTCTACCGGGACAACCAAATTCACCCCTCCACTTT. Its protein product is CASSILPGQPNSPLHF.